The entry that follows covers one TCR beta chain sequence. CDR1 is SEHNR, CDR2 FQNEAQ, per germline (reference sequence). J gave up 0 bases and V 2 bases, and 6 bases lay outside the gene matches. This CDR3 region has 17 residues. The sample belongs to a study of ipilimumab plus nivolumab after autologous stem cell transplantation. TCRdb's table, derived via immunoSEQ multiplex PCR, lists solely in-frame clones and lacks some. The table lists about 83,000 clones, 83% of them singletons. This chain links TRBV7-9 with TRBJ2-2; TRBD2 matches at 7 bases. Sample: PBMCs, taken in a trial of ipilimumab plus nivolumab as post-transplant consolidation. This receptor was obtained from a male donor with diffuse large B-cell lymphoma. Here the CDR3 DNA reads TGTGCCAGCAGCTTATTCGGGGGGACGCCGAACACCGGGGAGCTGTTTTTT. This gives the protein CASSLFGGTPNTGELFF.